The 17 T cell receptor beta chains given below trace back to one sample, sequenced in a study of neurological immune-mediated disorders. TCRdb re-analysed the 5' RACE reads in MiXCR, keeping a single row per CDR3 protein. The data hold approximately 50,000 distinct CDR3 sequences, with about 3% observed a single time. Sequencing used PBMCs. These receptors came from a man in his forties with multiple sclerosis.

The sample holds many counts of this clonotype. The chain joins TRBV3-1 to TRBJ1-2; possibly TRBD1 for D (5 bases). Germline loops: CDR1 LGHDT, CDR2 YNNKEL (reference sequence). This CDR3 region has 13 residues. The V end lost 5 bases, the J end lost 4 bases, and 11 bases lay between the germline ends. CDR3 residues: CASSEGTAYGYTF. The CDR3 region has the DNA TGTGCCAGCAGCGAAGGGACTGCCTATGGCTACACCTTC.

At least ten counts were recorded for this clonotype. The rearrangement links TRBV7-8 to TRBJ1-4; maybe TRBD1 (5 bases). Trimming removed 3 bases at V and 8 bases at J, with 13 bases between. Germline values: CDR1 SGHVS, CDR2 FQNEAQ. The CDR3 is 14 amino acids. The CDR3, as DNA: TGTGCCAGCAGCTTGGGGGGGTTCAGGGAAAAACTGTTTTTT. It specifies CASSLGGFREKLFF.

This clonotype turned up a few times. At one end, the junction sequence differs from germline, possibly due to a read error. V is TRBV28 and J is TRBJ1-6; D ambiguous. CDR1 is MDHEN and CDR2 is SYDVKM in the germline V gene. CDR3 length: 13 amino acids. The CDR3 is CASKWGSHSPLNF. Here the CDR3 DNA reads TGTGCCAGCAAGTGGGGATCCCATTCACCCCTCAACTTT.

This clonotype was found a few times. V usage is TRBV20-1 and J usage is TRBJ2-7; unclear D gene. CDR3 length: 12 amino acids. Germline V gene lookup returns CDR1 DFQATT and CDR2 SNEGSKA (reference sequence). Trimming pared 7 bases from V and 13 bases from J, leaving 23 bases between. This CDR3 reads CSGATVGGQCYF. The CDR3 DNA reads TGCAGTGGCGCAACCGTGGGCGGCCAGTGTTACTTC.

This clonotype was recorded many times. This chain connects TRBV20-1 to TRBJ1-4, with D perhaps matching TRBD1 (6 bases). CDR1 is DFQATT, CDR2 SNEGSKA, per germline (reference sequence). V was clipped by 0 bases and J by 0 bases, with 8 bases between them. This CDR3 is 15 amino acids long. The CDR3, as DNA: TGCAGTGCTAGAGATAGGGGGACAACTAATGAAAAACTGTTTTTT. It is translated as CSARDRGTTNEKLFF.

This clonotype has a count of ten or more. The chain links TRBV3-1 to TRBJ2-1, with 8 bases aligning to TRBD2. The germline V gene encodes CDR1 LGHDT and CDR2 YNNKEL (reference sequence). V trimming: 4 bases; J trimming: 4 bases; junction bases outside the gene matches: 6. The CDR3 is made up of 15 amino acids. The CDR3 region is CASSLSGAWYNEQFF. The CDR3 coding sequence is TGTGCCAGCAGCCTTAGCGGGGCGTGGTACAATGAGCAGTTCTTC.

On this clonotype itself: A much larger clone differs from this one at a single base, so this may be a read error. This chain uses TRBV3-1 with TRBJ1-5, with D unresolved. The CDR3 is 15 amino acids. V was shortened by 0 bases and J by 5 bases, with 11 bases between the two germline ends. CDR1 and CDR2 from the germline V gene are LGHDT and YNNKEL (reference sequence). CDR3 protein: CASSQDSGSDQPQHF. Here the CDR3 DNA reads TGTGCCAGCAGCCAAGATTCGGGGAGCGATCAGCCCCAGCATTTT.

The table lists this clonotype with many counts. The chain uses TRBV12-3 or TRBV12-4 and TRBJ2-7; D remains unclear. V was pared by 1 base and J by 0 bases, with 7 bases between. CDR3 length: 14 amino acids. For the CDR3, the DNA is TGTGCCAGCAGTTTAGATGGAATCTCCTACGAGCAGTACTTC. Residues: CASSLDGISYEQYF.

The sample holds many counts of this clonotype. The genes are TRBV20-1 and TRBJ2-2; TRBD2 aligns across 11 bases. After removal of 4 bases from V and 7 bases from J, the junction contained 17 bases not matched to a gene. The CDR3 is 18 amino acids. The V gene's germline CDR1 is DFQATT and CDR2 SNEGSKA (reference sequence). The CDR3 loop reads CSAIFTSGGGHGGGELFF. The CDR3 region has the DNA TGCAGTGCTATCTTTACTAGCGGGGGAGGACATGGGGGCGGGGAGCTGTTTTTT.

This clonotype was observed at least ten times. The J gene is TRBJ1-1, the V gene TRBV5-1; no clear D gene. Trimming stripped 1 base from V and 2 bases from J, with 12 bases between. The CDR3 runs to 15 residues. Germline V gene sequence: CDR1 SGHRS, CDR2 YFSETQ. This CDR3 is CASSLSGSTNTEAFF. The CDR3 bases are TGCGCCAGCAGCTTGTCGGGATCTACCAACACTGAAGCTTTCTTT.

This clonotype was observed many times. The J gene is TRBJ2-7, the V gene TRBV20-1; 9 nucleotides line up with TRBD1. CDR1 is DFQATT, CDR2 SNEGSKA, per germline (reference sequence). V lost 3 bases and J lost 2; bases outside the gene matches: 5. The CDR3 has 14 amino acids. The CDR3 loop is CSARRQGGTYEQYF. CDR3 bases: TGCAGTGCTAGGAGACAGGGGGGGACCTACGAGCAGTACTTC.

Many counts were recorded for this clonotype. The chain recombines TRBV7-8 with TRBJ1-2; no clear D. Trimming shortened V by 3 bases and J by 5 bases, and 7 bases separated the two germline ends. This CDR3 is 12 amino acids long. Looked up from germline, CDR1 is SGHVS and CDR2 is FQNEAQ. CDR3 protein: CASSFDLYGYTF. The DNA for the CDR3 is TGTGCCAGCAGCTTCGACCTTTATGGCTACACCTTC.

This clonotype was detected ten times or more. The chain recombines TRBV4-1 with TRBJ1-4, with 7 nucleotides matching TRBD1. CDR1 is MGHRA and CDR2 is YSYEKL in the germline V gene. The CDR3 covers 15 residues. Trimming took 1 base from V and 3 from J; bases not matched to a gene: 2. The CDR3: CASSQGGTANEKLFF. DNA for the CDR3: TGCGCCAGCAGCCAAGGGGGGACAGCTAATGAAAAACTGTTTTTT.

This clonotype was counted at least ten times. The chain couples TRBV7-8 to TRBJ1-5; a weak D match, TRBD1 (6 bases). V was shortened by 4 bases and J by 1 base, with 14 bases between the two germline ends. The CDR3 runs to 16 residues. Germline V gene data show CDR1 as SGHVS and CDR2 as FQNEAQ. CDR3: CASSSTTGWSNQPQHF. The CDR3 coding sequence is TGTGCCAGCAGCTCGACGACAGGCTGGAGCAATCAGCCCCAGCATTTT.

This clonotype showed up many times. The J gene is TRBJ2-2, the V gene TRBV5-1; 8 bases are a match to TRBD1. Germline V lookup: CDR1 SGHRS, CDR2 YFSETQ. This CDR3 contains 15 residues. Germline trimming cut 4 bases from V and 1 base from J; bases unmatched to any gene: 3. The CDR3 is CASSAGQVNTGELFF. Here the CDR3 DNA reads TGCGCCAGCAGCGCGGGACAGGTGAACACCGGGGAGCTGTTTTTT.

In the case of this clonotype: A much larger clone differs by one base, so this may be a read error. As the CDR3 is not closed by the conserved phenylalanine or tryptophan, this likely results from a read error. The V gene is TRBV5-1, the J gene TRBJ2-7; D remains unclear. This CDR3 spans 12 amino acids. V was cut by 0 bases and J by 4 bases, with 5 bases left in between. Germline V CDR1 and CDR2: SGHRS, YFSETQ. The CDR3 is CASSLGVYEQYY. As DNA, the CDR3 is TGCGCCAGCAGCTTGGGGGTTTACGAGCAGTACTAC.

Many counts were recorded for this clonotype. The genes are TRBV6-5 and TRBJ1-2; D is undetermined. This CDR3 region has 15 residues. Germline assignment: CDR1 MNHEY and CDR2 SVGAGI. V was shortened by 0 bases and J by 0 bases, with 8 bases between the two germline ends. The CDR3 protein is CASSYSGGANYGYTF. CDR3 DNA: TGTGCCAGCAGTTACTCGGGCGGAGCTAACTATGGCTACACCTTC.